This TCR beta chain appears in the sequencing data of a study of T cells after yellow fever vaccination. Study details: Low-cell-number fractions were prepared with SMART-Seq v4 Ultra Low Input.

On this clonotype itself: No antigen is known for it.

The germline gives CDR1 SQVTM, CDR2 ANQGSEA. Trimming cost V 5 bases and J 6 bases, with 16 bases left between them. The CDR3 consists of 13 residues. General study findings and limits: Most clones from primary vaccination were detected again post-booster (about 95% CD4, around 90% CD8).

The 5'RACE template-switching step produced TCR cDNA and added a universal primer site and UMIs. One entry per CDR3 protein, called by TCRdb with MiXCR from the 5' RACE reads. This table has 100,000 to 150,000 distinct CDR3 sequences, more than 7.5% appearing once. The sequence derives from a man between 18 and 35 years old who received the YFV17D yellow fever vaccine. The V gene is TRBV29-1, the J gene TRBJ1-1, with D unresolved. The material sequenced was CD8+ T cells sorted from PBMCs, taken on the day of the yellow fever booster vaccination. The chain's CDR3 is CSVRMLSWAEAFF. CDR3 DNA: TGCAGCGTTAGGATGCTTTCGTGGGCTGAAGCTTTCTTT.